This TCR beta chain came from a study of T-cell reconstitution after alpha-beta-depleted transplantation in children. Germline CDR1 and CDR2: SQVTM and ANQGSEA. The J segment lost 5 bases and the V segment lost 1 base, leaving 9 bases of the junction unmatched. This CDR3 is built from 15 residues. As it was prepared, the TCRbeta library received unique molecular identifiers. TCRdb analysed the PCR reads with MiXCR anew, one entry per CDR3 protein. The table has around 530,000 distinct CDR3 sequences, around a third seen once. The TCR sequence derives from a human donor who donated a stem cell graft to a child with aplastic anemia. The material sequenced was PBMCs from the stem cell graft donor, taken from the stem cell graft. The rearrangement uses TRBV29-1 and TRBJ1-1; 8 nucleotides agree with TRBD1. In DNA, the CDR3 is TGCAGCGTTGAAGTTCCAGGGGGCGCGGGGACTGAAGCTTTCTTT. Translated, it gives CSVEVPGGAGTEAFF.